A selection of T cell receptor beta chains follows, all from one sample in a study of neurological immune-mediated disorders. Using its own MiXCR run on the 5' RACE reads, TCRdb lists one record per CDR3 protein. The sample holds about 89,000 distinct CDR3 sequences, 2.5% to 3% seen once. The sequenced sample was PBMCs. The receptors shown here come from a woman aged 25 to 39 with multiple sclerosis. The CDR3 runs from the conserved cysteine through the conserved F or W. Each record gives: CDR3 protein, CDR3 DNA, J gene, D gene, clone size, V gene. A D gene is named only where the DNA matches it firmly. The size field is filled for only some rows; it gives once, few, many or a size class.

CDR3aa: CASSYLASGYNEQFF; CDR3nt: TGTGCCAGCAGTTATCTCGCCAGCGGCTACAATGAGCAGTTCTTC; j_gene: TRBJ2-1; d_gene: NA; abundance: many; v_gene: TRBV7-8
CDR3aa: CSARDGSFDEQFF; CDR3nt: TGCAGTGCTAGAGATGGTAGCTTCGATGAGCAGTTCTTC; j_gene: TRBJ2-1; d_gene: NA; abundance: many; v_gene: TRBV20-1
CDR3aa: CSATQPTGASKSQYF; CDR3nt: TGCAGTGCTACCCAACCGACAGGCGCCAGCAAGAGCCAGTACTTC; j_gene: TRBJ2-5; d_gene: NA; abundance: many; v_gene: TRBV20-1
CDR3aa: CASSHDKNNSPLHF; CDR3nt: TGTGCCAGCTCACACGACAAGAATAATTCACCCCTCCACTTT; j_gene: TRBJ1-6; d_gene: NA; abundance: NA; v_gene: TRBV18
CDR3aa: CATRTADRVSEAFF; CDR3nt: TGTGCCACTCGAACCGCCGACAGGGTTAGTGAAGCTTTCTTT; j_gene: TRBJ1-1; d_gene: TRBD1; abundance: many; v_gene: TRBV19
CDR3aa: CASSRSFSLATNEQFF; CDR3nt: TGTGCCAGCAGCCGATCCTTCAGCCTCGCGACCAATGAGCAGTTCTTC; j_gene: TRBJ2-1; d_gene: NA; abundance: many; v_gene: TRBV7-7
CDR3aa: CASSFGTSEQYF; CDR3nt: TGTGCCAGCAGTTTTGGGACTAGCGAGCAGTACTTC; j_gene: TRBJ2-7; d_gene: TRBD2; abundance: many; v_gene: TRBV27
CDR3aa: CASSLDRGFNEQFF; CDR3nt: TGCGCCAGCAGCTTGGACAGGGGGTTCAATGAGCAGTTCTTC; j_gene: TRBJ2-1; d_gene: TRBD1; abundance: many; v_gene: TRBV5-1
CDR3aa: CSVTRDSGYTF; CDR3nt: TGCAGCGTAACCCGGGACTCTGGCTACACCTTC; j_gene: TRBJ1-2; d_gene: NA; abundance: many; v_gene: TRBV29-1
CDR3aa: CASSVDIQETQYF; CDR3nt: TGTGCCAGCAGCGTTGACATACAAGAGACCCAGTACTTC; j_gene: TRBJ2-5; d_gene: NA; abundance: few; v_gene: TRBV9
CDR3aa: CASRDGGSGANVLTF; CDR3nt: TGTGCCAGCCGTGATGGGGGCTCCGGGGCCAACGTCCTGACTTTC; j_gene: TRBJ2-6; d_gene: NA; abundance: many; v_gene: TRBV6-1
CDR3aa: CASGGRAPSDTQYF; CDR3nt: TGTGCCAGCGGGGGGCGGGCGCCCTCAGATACGCAGTATTTT; j_gene: TRBJ2-3; d_gene: NA; abundance: many; v_gene: TRBV27
CDR3aa: CASSWGLPNEQFF; CDR3nt: TGTGCCAGCAGTTGGGGACTGCCCAATGAGCAGTTCTTC; j_gene: TRBJ2-1; d_gene: NA; abundance: many; v_gene: TRBV6-5
CDR3aa: CASSLVPDEQFF; CDR3nt: TGTGCCAGCAGCTTAGTCCCCGATGAGCAGTTCTTC; j_gene: TRBJ2-1; d_gene: NA; abundance: many; v_gene: TRBV7-3
CDR3aa: CASSVGNLYNEQFF; CDR3nt: TGTGCCAGCAGCGTAGGGAACCTTTACAATGAGCAGTTCTTC; j_gene: TRBJ2-1; d_gene: NA; abundance: many; v_gene: TRBV9
CDR3aa: CASSLELLSDTQYF; CDR3nt: TGTGCCAGCAGCTTAGAGCTCCTCTCAGATACGCAGTATTTT; j_gene: TRBJ2-3; d_gene: NA; abundance: many; v_gene: TRBV7-8
CDR3aa: CASSFGRFNQPQHF; CDR3nt: TGTGCCAGCAGTTTTGGCAGGTTCAATCAGCCCCAGCATTTT; j_gene: TRBJ1-5; d_gene: NA; abundance: many; v_gene: TRBV12-3/TRBV12-4
CDR3aa: CAWALQGHYGYTF; CDR3nt: TGTGCCTGGGCCCTACAGGGGCACTATGGCTACACCTTC; j_gene: TRBJ1-2; d_gene: TRBD1; abundance: many; v_gene: TRBV30
CDR3aa: CASSQDRGQNTEAFF; CDR3nt: TGCGCCAGCAGCCAAGACCGCGGACAGAACACTGAAGCTTTCTTT; j_gene: TRBJ1-1; d_gene: NA; abundance: many; v_gene: TRBV4-3
CDR3aa: CASSYEGGPGANVLTF; CDR3nt: TGTGCCAGCAGTTACGAGGGAGGACCTGGGGCCAACGTCCTGACTTTC; j_gene: TRBJ2-6; d_gene: NA; abundance: many; v_gene: TRBV6-5
CDR3aa: CSAPITGSNQPQHF; CDR3nt: TGCAGTGCTCCCATAACGGGAAGCAATCAGCCCCAGCATTTT; j_gene: TRBJ1-5; d_gene: NA; abundance: many; v_gene: TRBV20-1
CDR3aa: CASSTLPESTEAFF; CDR3nt: TGTGCCAGCAGCACCCTTCCAGAAAGCACTGAAGCTTTCTTT; j_gene: TRBJ1-1; d_gene: NA; abundance: many; v_gene: TRBV5-5
CDR3aa: CSASGRVGEQYF; CDR3nt: TGCAGTGCTAGCGGGAGGGTAGGGGAGCAGTACTTC; j_gene: TRBJ2-7; d_gene: TRBD2; abundance: many; v_gene: TRBV29-1
CDR3aa: CSPQDSGELFF; CDR3nt: TGCAGCCCACAAGATTCCGGGGAGCTGTTTTTT; j_gene: TRBJ2-2; d_gene: NA; abundance: many; v_gene: TRBV20-1
CDR3aa: CSVAGQVSDTQYF; CDR3nt: TGCAGCGTTGCAGGACAGGTTTCAGATACGCAGTATTTT; j_gene: TRBJ2-3; d_gene: TRBD1; abundance: many; v_gene: TRBV29-1
CDR3aa: CSARDPLGADSDTQYF; CDR3nt: TGCAGTGCTAGAGATCCGTTAGGGGCCGACTCAGATACGCAGTATTTT; j_gene: TRBJ2-3; d_gene: NA; abundance: many; v_gene: TRBV20-1
CDR3aa: CATSRDSIYGYTF; CDR3nt: TGTGCCACCAGCAGAGATTCGATCTATGGCTACACCTTC; j_gene: TRBJ1-2; d_gene: NA; abundance: many; v_gene: TRBV15
CDR3aa: CASSQDSKAYEQYF; CDR3nt: TGCGCCAGCAGCCAAGATAGCAAAGCCTACGAGCAGTACTTC; j_gene: TRBJ2-7; d_gene: NA; abundance: many; v_gene: TRBV4-3
CDR3aa: CASSPRTSGSTGELFF; CDR3nt: TGTGCCAGCTCACCGAGGACTAGCGGGAGCACCGGGGAGCTGTTTTTT; j_gene: TRBJ2-2; d_gene: TRBD2; abundance: many; v_gene: TRBV18
CDR3aa: CASSFSGNTGELFF; CDR3nt: TGCGCCAGCAGCTTTTCGGGAAACACCGGGGAGCTGTTTTTT; j_gene: TRBJ2-2; d_gene: NA; abundance: many; v_gene: TRBV5-1
CDR3aa: CATSDLSRYHSPLHF; CDR3nt: TGTGCCACCAGTGATTTGTCCAGATACCATTCACCCCTCCACTTT; j_gene: TRBJ1-6; d_gene: NA; abundance: many; v_gene: TRBV24-1
CDR3aa: CSARAIAGVAEQYF; CDR3nt: TGCAGTGCTAGAGCCATAGCGGGAGTTGCCGAGCAGTACTTC; j_gene: TRBJ2-7; d_gene: TRBD2; abundance: many; v_gene: TRBV20-1
CDR3aa: CASSLSPSGYEQYF; CDR3nt: TGTGCCAGCAGTTTAAGTCCAAGTGGATACGAGCAGTACTTC; j_gene: TRBJ2-7; d_gene: NA; abundance: many; v_gene: TRBV12-3/TRBV12-4
CDR3aa: CAISEGTSGTPLDEQYF; CDR3nt: TGTGCCATCAGTGAGGGGACTAGCGGGACCCCTTTGGACGAGCAGTACTTC; j_gene: TRBJ2-7; d_gene: TRBD2; abundance: many; v_gene: TRBV10-3
CDR3aa: CASSWSSGSYEQYF; CDR3nt: TGTGCCAGCAGTTGGTCTAGCGGGAGCTACGAGCAGTACTTC; j_gene: TRBJ2-7; d_gene: TRBD2; abundance: many; v_gene: TRBV27
CDR3aa: CASSLGTGTAEKLFF; CDR3nt: TGTGCTAGCAGCTTGGGTACGGGGACGGCCGAAAAACTGTTTTTT; j_gene: TRBJ1-4; d_gene: NA; abundance: many; v_gene: TRBV7-7
CDR3aa: CASSLEVWAAGANVLTF; CDR3nt: TGTGCCAGCAGCTTAGAAGTGTGGGCAGCTGGGGCCAACGTCCTGACTTTC; j_gene: TRBJ2-6; d_gene: NA; abundance: many; v_gene: TRBV7-2
CDR3aa: CASSFGTSGLNEQFF; CDR3nt: TGTGCCAGCAGCTTTGGGACTAGCGGGCTCAATGAGCAGTTCTTC; j_gene: TRBJ2-1; d_gene: TRBD2; abundance: many; v_gene: TRBV5-6
CDR3aa: CASTRLHASGNTIYF; CDR3nt: TGTGCCAGCACCAGACTGCACGCTTCTGGAAACACCATATATTTT; j_gene: TRBJ1-3; d_gene: NA; abundance: many; v_gene: TRBV6-2/TRBV6-3
CDR3aa: CASRLTGRGQPQHF; CDR3nt: TGTGCCAGCAGGCTGACAGGGCGCGGTCAGCCCCAGCATTTT; j_gene: TRBJ1-5; d_gene: TRBD1; abundance: many; v_gene: TRBV6-5
CDR3aa: CASSLRPSSGSVWSTDTQYF; CDR3nt: TGTGCCAGCAGCTTACGGCCGTCTAGCGGGAGTGTGTGGAGCACAGATACGCAGTATTTT; j_gene: TRBJ2-3; d_gene: TRBD2; abundance: many; v_gene: TRBV11-2
CDR3aa: CASSLTGGHEKLFF; CDR3nt: TGTGCCAGCAGCCTGACAGGGGGCCATGAAAAACTGTTTTTT; j_gene: TRBJ1-4; d_gene: TRBD1; abundance: many; v_gene: TRBV12-3/TRBV12-4
CDR3aa: CSATLLGSGLQETQYF; CDR3nt: TGCAGTGCTACCCTTTTAGGTAGCGGGCTTCAAGAGACCCAGTACTTC; j_gene: TRBJ2-5; d_gene: TRBD2; abundance: NA; v_gene: TRBV20-1
CDR3aa: CSAPKPHGSTYTF; CDR3nt: TGCAGTGCTCCCAAACCTCATGGGTCTACGTACACCTTC; j_gene: TRBJ1-2; d_gene: NA; abundance: many; v_gene: TRBV20-1
CDR3aa: CSARGETQYF; CDR3nt: TGCAGTGCTAGAGGGGAGACCCAGTACTTC; j_gene: TRBJ2-5; d_gene: NA; abundance: many; v_gene: TRBV20-1
CDR3aa: CASSLWGTDEQYF; CDR3nt: TGTGCCAGCAGCTTGTGGGGGACAGACGAGCAGTACTTC; j_gene: TRBJ2-7; d_gene: TRBD1; abundance: many; v_gene: TRBV7-3
CDR3aa: CASSLVSEKLFF; CDR3nt: TGTGCCAGCAGCTTAGTATCAGAAAAACTGTTTTTT; j_gene: TRBJ1-4; d_gene: NA; abundance: many; v_gene: TRBV11-3
CDR3aa: CASSLEGAVSYNEQFF; CDR3nt: TGTGCCAGCAGCTTAGAAGGGGCGGTTTCCTACAATGAGCAGTTCTTC; j_gene: TRBJ2-1; d_gene: NA; abundance: many; v_gene: TRBV7-2
CDR3aa: CSARVRTSGISSYNEQFF; CDR3nt: TGCAGTGCTAGAGTCAGGACTAGCGGGATCTCCTCCTACAATGAGCAGTTCTTC; j_gene: TRBJ2-1; d_gene: TRBD2; abundance: many; v_gene: TRBV20-1
CDR3aa: CSVELGRENTGELFF; CDR3nt: TGCAGCGTTGAACTCGGGAGGGAGAACACCGGGGAGCTGTTTTTT; j_gene: TRBJ2-2; d_gene: TRBD2; abundance: many; v_gene: TRBV29-1
CDR3aa: CASERRKSSYNEQFF; CDR3nt: TGTGCCAGCGAGCGAAGGAAGAGCTCCTACAATGAGCAGTTCTTC; j_gene: TRBJ2-1; d_gene: NA; abundance: many; v_gene: TRBV7-2